This T cell receptor (beta chain) was sequenced for a study of patients and donors after allogeneic stem cell transplantation. J was trimmed by 2 bases and V by 0 bases; bases with no gene match: 6. This CDR3 is built from 17 residues. The germline V gene encodes CDR1 SGHTA and CDR2 FQGNSA. This clonotype was seen a few times. TCRdb passed the RT-PCR reads through MiXCR, listing each CDR3 protein once. The sample yields 8,500 to 13,000 distinct CDR3 sequences, under 25% seen once. The sample was blood, either unsorted or a sorted T cell fraction (not recorded which). J is TRBJ2-3 and V is TRBV7-2; 9 bases agree with TRBD2. The clonotype comes from a human donor who was either an allogeneic HSCT recipient or a stem cell or donor lymphocyte infusion donor (not recorded which). It is not recorded whose cells these are; they may come from a transplant donor. CDR3 in DNA: TGTGCCAGCAGCTTAGCAGGTGCGGGGGGGCTCACAGATACGCAGTATTTT. Residues: CASSLAGAGGLTDTQYF. Based on the CDR3 plus reference TRBV7-2 and TRBJ2-3, the full variable domain is GAGVSQSPSNKVTEKGKDVELRCDPISGHTALYWYRQSLGQGLEFLIYFQGNSAPDKSGLPSDRFSAERTGGSVSTLTIQRTQQEDSAVYLCASSLAGAGGLTDTQYFGPGTRLTVL.